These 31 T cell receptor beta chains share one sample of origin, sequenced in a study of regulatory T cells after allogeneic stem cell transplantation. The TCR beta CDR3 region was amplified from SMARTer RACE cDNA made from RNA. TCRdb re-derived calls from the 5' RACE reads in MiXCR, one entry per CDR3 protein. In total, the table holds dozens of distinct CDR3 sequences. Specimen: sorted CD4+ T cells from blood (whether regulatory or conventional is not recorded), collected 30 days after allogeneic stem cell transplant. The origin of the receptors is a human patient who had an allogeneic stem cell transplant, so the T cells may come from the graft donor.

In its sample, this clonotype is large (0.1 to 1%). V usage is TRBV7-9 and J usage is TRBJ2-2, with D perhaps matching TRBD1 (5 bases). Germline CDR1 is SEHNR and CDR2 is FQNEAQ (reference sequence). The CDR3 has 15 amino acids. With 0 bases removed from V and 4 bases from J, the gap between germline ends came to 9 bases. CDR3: CASSLADTSTGELFF. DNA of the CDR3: TGTGCCAGCAGCTTAGCGGACACGAGCACCGGGGAGCTGTTTTTT.

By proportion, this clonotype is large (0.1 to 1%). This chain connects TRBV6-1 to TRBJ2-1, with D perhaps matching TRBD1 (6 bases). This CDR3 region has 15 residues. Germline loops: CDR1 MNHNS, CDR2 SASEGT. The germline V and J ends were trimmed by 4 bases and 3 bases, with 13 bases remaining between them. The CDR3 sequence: CASSVRDMSYNEQFF. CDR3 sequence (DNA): TGTGCCAGCAGTGTAAGGGACATGAGCTACAATGAGCAGTTCTTC.

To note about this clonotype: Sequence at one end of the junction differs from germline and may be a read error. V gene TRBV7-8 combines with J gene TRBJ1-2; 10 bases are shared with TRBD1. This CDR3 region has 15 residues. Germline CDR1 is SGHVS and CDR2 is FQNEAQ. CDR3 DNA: TGCGCCAGCAGCTCTCGGGACAGGGGAATCTGTGGCTACACCTTC. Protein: CASSSRDRGICGYTF.

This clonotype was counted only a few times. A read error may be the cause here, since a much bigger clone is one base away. For the CDR3, the DNA is TGCGCCAGCAGCTCTGACGGAGAGGTAGATGGGCAGTTCTTC. Protein product: CASSSDGEVDGQFF. The J gene is TRBJ2-1, the V gene TRBV5-1; D is undetermined. Trimming cost V 3 bases and J 12 bases, with 19 bases left between them. CDR1 and CDR2 (germline): SGHRS, YFSETQ. The CDR3 runs 14 residues.

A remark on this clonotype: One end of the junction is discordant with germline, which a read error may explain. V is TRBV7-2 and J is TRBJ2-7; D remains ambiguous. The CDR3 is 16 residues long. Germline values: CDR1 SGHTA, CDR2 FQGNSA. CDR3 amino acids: CAGSLGLTRASYEQYF. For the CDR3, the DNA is TGTGCCGGCAGCTTAGGCCTGACGAGAGCCTCCTACGAGCAGTACTTC.

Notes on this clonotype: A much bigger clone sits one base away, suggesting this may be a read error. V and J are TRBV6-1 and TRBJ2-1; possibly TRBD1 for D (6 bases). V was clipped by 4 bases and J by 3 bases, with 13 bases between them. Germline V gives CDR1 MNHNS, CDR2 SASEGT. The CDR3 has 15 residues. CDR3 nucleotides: TGTGCCAGCAGTGTAAGGGACATGAACTACAATGAGCAGTTCTTC. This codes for CASSVRDMNYNEQFF.

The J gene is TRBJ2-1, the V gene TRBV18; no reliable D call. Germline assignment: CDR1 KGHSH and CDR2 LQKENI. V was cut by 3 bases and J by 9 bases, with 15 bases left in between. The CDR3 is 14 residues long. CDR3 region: CASSPLTRSAEQFF. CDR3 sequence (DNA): TGTGCCAGCTCACCTCTAACAAGGTCCGCTGAGCAGTTCTTC.

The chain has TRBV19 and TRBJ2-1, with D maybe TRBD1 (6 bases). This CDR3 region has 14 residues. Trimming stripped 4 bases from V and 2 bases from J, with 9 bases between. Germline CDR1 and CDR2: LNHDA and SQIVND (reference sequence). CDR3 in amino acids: CASSNRDTYNEQFF. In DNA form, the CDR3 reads TGTGCCAGTAGTAACCGGGACACCTACAATGAGCAGTTCTTC.

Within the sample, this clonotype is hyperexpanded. The CDR3 region is CASSPRTGTGANNSPLHF. CDR3 coding DNA: TGTGCCAGCAGTCCCCGAACCGGGACAGGGGCTAATAATTCACCCCTCCACTTT. The chain has TRBV12-3 or TRBV12-4 and TRBJ1-6, with 10 bases aligning to TRBD1. CDR3 length equals 18 residues. V trimming: 5 bases; J trimming: 5 bases; junction bases outside the gene matches: 12.

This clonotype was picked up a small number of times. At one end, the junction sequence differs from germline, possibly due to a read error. Here the CDR3 DNA reads TGTGCCAGCAGCAGACGGGGGGCAGGGTTTGCCAAAAACATTCAGTGCTTC. It specifies CASSRRGAGFAKNIQCF. V gene TRBV7-2 combines with J gene TRBJ2-4; tentative D call: TRBD2 (7 bases). Germline V gene data show CDR1 as SGHTA and CDR2 as FQGNSA. This CDR3 has 17 residues.

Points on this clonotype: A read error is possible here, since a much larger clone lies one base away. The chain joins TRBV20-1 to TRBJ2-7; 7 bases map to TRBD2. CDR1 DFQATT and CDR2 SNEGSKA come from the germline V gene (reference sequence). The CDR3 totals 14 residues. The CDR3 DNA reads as TGCAGTGCTAGGACGGGAGGCCCCTCCTGCGAGCAGTACTTC. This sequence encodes CSARTGGPSCEQYF.

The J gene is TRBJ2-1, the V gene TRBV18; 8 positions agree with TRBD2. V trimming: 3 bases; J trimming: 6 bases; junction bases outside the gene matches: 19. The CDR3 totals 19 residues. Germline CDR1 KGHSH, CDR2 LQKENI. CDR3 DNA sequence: TGTGCCAGCTCACCCCGAACGTTCTCAATAGCGGGGTTGGGCAATGAGCAGTTCTTC. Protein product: CASSPRTFSIAGLGNEQFF.

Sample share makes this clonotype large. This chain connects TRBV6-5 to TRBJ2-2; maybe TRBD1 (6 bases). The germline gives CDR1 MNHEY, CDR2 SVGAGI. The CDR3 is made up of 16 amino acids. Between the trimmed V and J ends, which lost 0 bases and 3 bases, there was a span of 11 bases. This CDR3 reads CASSYSPQGYTGELFF. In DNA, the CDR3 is TGTGCCAGCAGTTACTCTCCACAGGGTTACACCGGGGAGCTGTTTTTT.

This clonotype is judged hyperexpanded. CDR3 sequence (DNA): TGCGCCAGCAGCCGAAGAAGGGAAAGTGGCGCAGATACGCAGTATTTT. It encodes CASSRRRESGADTQYF. The chain is built from TRBV4-1 and TRBJ2-3; D gene unclear. Deletions cut 4 bases from V and 4 bases from J, with 18 bases between. The CDR3 runs 16 residues. Looked up from germline, CDR1 is MGHRA and CDR2 is YSYEKL.

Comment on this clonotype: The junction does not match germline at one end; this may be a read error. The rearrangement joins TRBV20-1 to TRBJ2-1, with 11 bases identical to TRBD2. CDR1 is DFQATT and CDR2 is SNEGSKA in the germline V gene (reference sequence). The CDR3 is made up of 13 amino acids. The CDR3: CSAVAGGPNEQSF. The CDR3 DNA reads TGCAGTGCTGTAGCGGGAGGGCCCAATGAGCAGTCCTTC.

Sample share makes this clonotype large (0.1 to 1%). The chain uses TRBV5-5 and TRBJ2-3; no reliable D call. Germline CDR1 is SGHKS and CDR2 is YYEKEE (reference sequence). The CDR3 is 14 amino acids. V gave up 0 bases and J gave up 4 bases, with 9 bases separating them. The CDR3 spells CASSLGRGPDTQYF. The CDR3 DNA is TGTGCCAGCAGCTTGGGGCGCGGACCAGATACGCAGTATTTT.

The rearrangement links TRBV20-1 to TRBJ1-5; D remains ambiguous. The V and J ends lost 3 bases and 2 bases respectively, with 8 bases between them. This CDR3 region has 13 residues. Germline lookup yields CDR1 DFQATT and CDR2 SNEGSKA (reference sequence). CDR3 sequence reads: CSARAGGNQPQHF. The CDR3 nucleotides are TGCAGTGCTAGGGCAGGAGGCAATCAGCCCCAGCATTTT.

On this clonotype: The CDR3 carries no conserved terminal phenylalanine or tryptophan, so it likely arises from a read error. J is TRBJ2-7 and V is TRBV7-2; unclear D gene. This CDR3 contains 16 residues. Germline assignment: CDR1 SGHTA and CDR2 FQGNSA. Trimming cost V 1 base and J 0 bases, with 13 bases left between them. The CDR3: CASSLGQTRASYEQYL. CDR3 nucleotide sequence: TGTGCCAGCAGCTTAGGCCAGACAAGAGCCTCCTACGAGCAGTACCTC.

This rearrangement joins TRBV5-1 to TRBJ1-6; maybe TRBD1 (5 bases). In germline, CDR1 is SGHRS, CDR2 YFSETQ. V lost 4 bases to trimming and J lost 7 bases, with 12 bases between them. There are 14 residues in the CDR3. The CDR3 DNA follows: TGCGCCAGCAGCCCGGGGCCGGCAAATTCACCCCTCCACTTT. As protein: CASSPGPANSPLHF.

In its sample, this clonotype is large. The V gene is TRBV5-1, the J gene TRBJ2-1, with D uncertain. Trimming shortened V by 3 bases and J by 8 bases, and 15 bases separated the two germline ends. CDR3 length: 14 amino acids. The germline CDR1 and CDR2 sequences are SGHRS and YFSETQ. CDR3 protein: CASSSDGEVDEQFF. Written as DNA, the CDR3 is TGCGCCAGCAGCTCTGACGGAGAGGTAGATGAGCAGTTCTTC.

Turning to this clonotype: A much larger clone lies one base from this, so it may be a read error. CDR3 sequence reads: CASSLNLRTIVSNEQYF. The CDR3 DNA sequence: TGTGCCAGCAGCTTGAATTTGAGGACTATTGTTTCCAACGAGCAGTACTTC. The chain carries TRBV7-8 and TRBJ2-7; D perhaps matches TRBD2 (6 bases). Trimming took off 3 bases at V and 5 bases at J, with 23 bases between the two ends. CDR3 length: 17 amino acids. The germline V gene encodes CDR1 SGHVS and CDR2 FQNEAQ.

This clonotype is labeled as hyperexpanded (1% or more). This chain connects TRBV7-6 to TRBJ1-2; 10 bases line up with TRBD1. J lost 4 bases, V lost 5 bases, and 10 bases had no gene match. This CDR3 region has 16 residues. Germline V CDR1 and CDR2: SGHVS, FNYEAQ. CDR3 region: CASSPGQGGSGYGYTF. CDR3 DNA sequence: TGTGCCAGCAGCCCCGGACAGGGGGGTTCGGGCTATGGCTACACCTTC.

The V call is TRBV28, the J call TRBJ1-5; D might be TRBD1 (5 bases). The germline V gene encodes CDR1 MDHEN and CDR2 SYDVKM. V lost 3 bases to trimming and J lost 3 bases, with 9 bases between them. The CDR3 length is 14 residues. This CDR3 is CASSLVTDNQPQHF. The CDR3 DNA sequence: TGTGCCAGCAGTTTGGTGACAGACAATCAGCCCCAGCATTTT.

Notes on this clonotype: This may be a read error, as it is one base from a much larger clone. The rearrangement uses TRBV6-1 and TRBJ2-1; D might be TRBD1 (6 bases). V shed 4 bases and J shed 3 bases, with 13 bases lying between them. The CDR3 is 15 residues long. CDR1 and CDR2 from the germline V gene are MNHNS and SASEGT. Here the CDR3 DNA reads TGTGCCAGCAGTGTAAGGGACATGGGCTACAATGAGCAGTTCTTC. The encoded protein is CASSVRDMGYNEQFF.

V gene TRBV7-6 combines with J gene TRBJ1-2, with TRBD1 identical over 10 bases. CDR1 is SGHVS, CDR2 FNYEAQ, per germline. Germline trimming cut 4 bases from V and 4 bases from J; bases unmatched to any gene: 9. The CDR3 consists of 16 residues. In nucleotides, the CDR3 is TGTGCCAGCAGCTCCGGACAGGGGGGTTCAGGCTATGGCTACACCTTC. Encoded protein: CASSSGQGGSGYGYTF.

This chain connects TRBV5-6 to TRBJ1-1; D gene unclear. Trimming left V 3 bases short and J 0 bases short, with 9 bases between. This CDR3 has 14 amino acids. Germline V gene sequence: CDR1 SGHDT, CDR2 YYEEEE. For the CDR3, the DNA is TGTGCCAGCAGCTACGGACGGTTGAACACTGAAGCTTTCTTT. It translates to CASSYGRLNTEAFF.

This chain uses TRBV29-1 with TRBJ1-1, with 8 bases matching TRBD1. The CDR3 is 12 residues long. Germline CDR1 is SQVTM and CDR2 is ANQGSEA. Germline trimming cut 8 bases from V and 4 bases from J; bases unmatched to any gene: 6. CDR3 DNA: TGCAGCCTGGGACAGGTGCCCACTGAAGCTTTCTTT. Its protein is CSLGQVPTEAFF. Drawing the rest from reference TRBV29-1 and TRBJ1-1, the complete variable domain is SAVISQKPSRDICQRGTSLTIQCQVDSQVTMMFWYRQQPGQSLTLIATANQGSEATYESGFVIDKFPISRPNLTFSTLTVSNMSPEDSSIYLCSLGQVPTEAFFGQGTRLTVV.

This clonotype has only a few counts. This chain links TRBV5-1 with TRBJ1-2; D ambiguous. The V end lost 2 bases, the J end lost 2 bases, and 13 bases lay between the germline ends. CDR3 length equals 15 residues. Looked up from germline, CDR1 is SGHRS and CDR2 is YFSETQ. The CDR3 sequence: CASSFYVGENYGYTF. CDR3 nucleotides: TGCGCCAGCAGCTTCTACGTGGGCGAGAACTATGGCTACACCTTC.

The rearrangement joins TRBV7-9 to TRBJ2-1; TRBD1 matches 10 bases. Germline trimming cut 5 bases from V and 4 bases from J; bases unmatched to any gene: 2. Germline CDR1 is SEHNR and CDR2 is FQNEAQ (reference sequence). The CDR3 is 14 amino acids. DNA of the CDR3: TGTGCCAGCAGCCGGGACAGGGGTTACAATGAGCAGTTCTTC. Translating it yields CASSRDRGYNEQFF.

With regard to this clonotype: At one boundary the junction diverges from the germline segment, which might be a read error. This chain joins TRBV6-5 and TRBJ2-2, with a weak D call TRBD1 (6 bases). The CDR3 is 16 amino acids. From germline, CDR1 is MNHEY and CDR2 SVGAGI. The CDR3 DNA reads TGTACCAGCAGTTACTCTCCACAGGGTTACACCGGGGAGCTGTTTTTC. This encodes CTSSYSPQGYTGELFF.

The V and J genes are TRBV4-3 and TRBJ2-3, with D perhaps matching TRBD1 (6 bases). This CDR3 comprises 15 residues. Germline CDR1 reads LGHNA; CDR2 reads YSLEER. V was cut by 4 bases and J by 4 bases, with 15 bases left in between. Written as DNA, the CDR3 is TGCGCCAGCAGCCGATACAGGGTTACTTCAGATACGCAGTATTTT. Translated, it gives CASSRYRVTSDTQYF.